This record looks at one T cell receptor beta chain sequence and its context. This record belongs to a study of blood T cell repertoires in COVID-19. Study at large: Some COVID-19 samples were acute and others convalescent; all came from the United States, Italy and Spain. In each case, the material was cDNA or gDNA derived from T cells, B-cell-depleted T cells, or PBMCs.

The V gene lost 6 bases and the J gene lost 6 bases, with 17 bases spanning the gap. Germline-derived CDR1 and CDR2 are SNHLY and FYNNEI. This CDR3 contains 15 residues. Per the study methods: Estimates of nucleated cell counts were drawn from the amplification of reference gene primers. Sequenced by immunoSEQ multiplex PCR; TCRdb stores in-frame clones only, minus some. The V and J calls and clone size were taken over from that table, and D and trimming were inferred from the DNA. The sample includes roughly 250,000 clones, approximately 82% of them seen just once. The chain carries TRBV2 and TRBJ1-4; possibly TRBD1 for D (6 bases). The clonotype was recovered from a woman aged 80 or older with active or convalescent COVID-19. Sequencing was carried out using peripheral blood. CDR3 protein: CASRPDRSVDEKLFF. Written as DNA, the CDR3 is TGTGCCAGCAGGCCTGACAGGTCCGTAGATGAAAAACTGTTTTTT.